Below, one T cell receptor (beta chain) is given with its context. This CDR3 is 15 amino acids long. Per germline, CDR1 SEHNR and CDR2 FQNEAQ (reference sequence). Deletions cut 1 base from V and 2 bases from J, with 12 bases between. This specimen comes from a study of blood T cell repertoires in COVID-19. About the study: Some COVID-19 samples were acute and others convalescent; all came from the United States, Italy and Spain. Sources were T cells, B-cell-depleted T cells, or PBMCs; the material itself was cDNA or gDNA.

As handled by the study authors: From reference gene primer amplification, estimates of nucleated cell counts were derived. Some clones are missing from TCRdb's copy, which holds only in-frame ones; the method was immunoSEQ multiplex PCR. That table is the source of V, J and clone size, and D and trimming were worked out from the DNA. The profile shows about 70,000 clones, around four fifths of them singletons. The sequenced sample was peripheral blood. This sequence was found in a human donor in a cohort sampled during active COVID-19. The gene calls are TRBV7-9 and TRBJ2-7; TRBD2 is a possible D gene (6 bases). The CDR3 nucleotides read TGTGCCAGCAGCTTAGACGGCGGGATTACCTACGAGCAGTACTTC. It is translated as CASSLDGGITYEQYF. Supplemented by reference TRBV7-9 and TRBJ2-7, the full variable domain reads DTGVSQNPRHKITKRGQNVTFRCDPISEHNRLYWYRQTLGQGPEFLTYFQNEAQLEKSRLLSDRFSAERPKGSFSTLEIQRTEQGDSAMYLCASSLDGGITYEQYFGPGTRLTVT.